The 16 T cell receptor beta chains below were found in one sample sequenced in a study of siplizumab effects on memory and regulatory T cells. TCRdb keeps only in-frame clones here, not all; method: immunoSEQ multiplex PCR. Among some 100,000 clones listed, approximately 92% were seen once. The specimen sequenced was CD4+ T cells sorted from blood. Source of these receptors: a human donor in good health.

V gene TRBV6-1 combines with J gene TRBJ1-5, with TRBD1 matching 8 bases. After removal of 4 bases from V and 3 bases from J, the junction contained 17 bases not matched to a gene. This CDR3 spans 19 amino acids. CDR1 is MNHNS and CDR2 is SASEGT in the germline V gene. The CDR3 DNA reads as TGTGCCAGCAGTGCCAGGACAGGGTTCGAAGTGGTAAACAATCAGCCCCAGCATTTT. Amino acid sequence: CASSARTGFEVVNNQPQHF.

The CDR3 spells CASSLGVGTEAFF. In nucleotides, the CDR3 is TGTGCCAGCAGCCTGGGGGTAGGCACTGAAGCTTTCTTT. This chain joins TRBV11-3 and TRBJ1-1, with D perhaps matching TRBD1 (5 bases). V shed 5 bases and J shed 4 bases, with 11 bases lying between them. The CDR3 runs to 13 residues. The germline V gene has CDR1 SGHNT and CDR2 YENEEA.

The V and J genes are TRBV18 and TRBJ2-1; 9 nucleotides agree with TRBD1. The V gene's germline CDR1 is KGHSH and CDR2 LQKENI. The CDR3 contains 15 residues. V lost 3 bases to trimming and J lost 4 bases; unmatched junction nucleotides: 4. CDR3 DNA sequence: TGTGCCAGCTCACCTGCGGGACAGGGTTACAATGAGCAGTTCTTC. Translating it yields CASSPAGQGYNEQFF.

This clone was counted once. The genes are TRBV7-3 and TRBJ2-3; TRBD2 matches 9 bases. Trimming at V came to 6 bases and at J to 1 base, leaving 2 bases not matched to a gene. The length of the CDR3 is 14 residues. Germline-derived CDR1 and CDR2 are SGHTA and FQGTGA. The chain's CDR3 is CASSLAGRTDTQYF. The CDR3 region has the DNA TGTGCCAGCAGTCTAGCGGGACGCACAGATACGCAGTATTTT.

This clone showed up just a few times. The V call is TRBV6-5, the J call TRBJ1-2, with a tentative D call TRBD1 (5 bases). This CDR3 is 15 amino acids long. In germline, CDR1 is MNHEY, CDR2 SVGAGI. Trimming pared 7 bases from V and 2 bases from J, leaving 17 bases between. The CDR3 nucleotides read TGTGCCAGCACTAGGGCGGCACAGGAGAACTATGGCTACACCTTC. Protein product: CASTRAAQENYGYTF.

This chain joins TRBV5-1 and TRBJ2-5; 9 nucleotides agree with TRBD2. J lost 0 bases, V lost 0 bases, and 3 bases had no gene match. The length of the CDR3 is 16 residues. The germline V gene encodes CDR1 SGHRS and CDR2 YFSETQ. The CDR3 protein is CASSLAPSGNQETQYF. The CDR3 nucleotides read TGCGCCAGCAGCTTGGCCCCTAGCGGGAACCAAGAGACCCAGTACTTC. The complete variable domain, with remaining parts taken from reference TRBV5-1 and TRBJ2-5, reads KAGVTQTPRYLIKTRGQQVTLSCSPISGHRSVSWYQQTPGQGLQFLFEYFSETQRNKGNFPGRFSGRQFSNSRSEMNVSTLELGDSALYLCASSLAPSGNQETQYFGPGTRLLVL.

CDR3: CASSTLGPDQPQHF. CDR3 DNA: TGTGCCAGCAGCACTCTCGGGCCTGATCAGCCCCAGCATTTT. The chain combines TRBV6-1 with TRBJ1-5; D is uncertain. Germline lookup yields CDR1 MNHNS and CDR2 SASEGT. The CDR3 is made up of 14 amino acids. V dropped 6 bases and J dropped 5 bases, with 14 bases sitting between them.

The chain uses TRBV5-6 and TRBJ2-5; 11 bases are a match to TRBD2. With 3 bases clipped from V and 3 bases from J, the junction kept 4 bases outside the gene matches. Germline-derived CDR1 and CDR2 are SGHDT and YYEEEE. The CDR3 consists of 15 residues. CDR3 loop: CASSSPGLAEETQYF. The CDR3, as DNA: TGTGCCAGCAGCTCGCCGGGACTAGCGGAAGAGACCCAGTACTTC.

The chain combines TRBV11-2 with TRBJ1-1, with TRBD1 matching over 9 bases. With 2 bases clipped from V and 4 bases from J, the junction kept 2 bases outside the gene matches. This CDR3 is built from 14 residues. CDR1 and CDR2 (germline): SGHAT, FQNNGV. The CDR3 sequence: CASSLTGGGTEAFF. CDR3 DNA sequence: TGTGCCAGCAGCTTAACAGGGGGCGGCACTGAAGCTTTCTTT.

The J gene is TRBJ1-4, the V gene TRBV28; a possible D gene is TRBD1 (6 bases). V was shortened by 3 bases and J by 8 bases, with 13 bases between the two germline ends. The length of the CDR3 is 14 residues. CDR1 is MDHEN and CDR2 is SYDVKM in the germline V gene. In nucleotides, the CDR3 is TGTGCCAGCAGTTTCACAGGGAGCCTAGAAAAACTGTTTTTT. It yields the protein CASSFTGSLEKLFF.

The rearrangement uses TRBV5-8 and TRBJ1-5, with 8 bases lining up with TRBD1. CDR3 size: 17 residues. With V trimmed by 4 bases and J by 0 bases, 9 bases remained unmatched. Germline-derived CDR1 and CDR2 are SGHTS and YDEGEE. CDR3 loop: CASSNLDRGNSNQPQHF. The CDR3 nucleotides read TGTGCCAGCAGCAACCTCGACAGGGGTAATAGCAATCAGCCCCAGCATTTT. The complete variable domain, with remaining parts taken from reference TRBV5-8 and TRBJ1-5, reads EAGVTQSPTHLIKTRGQQATLRCSPISGHTSVYWYQQALGLGLQFLLWYDEGEERNRGNFPPRFSGRQFPNYSSELNVNALELEDSALYLCASSNLDRGNSNQPQHFGDGTRLSIL.

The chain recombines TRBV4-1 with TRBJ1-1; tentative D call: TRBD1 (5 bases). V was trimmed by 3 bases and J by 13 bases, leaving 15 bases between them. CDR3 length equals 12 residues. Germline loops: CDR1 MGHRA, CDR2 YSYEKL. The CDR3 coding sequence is TGCGCCAGCAGCCATAGGGGAGGGACTGGTTTCTTT. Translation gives CASSHRGGTGFF.

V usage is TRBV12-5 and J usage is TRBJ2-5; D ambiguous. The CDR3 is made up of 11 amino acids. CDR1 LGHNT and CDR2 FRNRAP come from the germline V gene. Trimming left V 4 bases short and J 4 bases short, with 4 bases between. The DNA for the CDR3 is TGTGCTAGTGGTTGGAGAGAGACCCAGTACTTC. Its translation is CASGWRETQYF. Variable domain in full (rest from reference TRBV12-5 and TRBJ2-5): DARVTQTPRHKVTEMGQEVTMRCQPILGHNTVFWYRQTMMQGLELLAYFRNRAPLDDSGMPKDRFSAEMPDATLATLKIQPSEPRDSAVYFCASGWRETQYFGPGTRLLVL.

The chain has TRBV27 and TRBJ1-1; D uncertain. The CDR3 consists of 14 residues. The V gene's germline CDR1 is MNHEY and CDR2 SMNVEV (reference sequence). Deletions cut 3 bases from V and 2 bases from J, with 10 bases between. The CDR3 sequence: CASSFVGINTEAFF. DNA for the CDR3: TGTGCCAGCAGTTTTGTGGGTATTAACACTGAAGCTTTCTTT.

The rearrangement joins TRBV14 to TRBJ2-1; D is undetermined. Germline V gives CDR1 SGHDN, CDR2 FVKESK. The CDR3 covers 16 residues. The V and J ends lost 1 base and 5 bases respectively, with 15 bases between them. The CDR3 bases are TGTGCCAGCAGCCAAGTATCTGGACGGAGAGACAATGAGCAGTTCTTC. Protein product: CASSQVSGRRDNEQFF. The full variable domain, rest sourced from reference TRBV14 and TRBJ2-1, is EAGVTQFPSHSVIEKGQTVTLRCDPISGHDNLYWYRRVMGKEIKFLLHFVKESKQDESGMPNNRFLAERTGGTYSTLKVQPAELEDSGVYFCASSQVSGRRDNEQFFGPGTRLTVL.

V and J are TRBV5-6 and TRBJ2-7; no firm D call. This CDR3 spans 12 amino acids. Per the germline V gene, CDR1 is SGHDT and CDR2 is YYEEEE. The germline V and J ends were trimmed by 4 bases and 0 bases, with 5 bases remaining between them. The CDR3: CASSGSSYEQYF. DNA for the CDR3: TGTGCCAGCAGCGGAAGCTCCTACGAGCAGTACTTC.